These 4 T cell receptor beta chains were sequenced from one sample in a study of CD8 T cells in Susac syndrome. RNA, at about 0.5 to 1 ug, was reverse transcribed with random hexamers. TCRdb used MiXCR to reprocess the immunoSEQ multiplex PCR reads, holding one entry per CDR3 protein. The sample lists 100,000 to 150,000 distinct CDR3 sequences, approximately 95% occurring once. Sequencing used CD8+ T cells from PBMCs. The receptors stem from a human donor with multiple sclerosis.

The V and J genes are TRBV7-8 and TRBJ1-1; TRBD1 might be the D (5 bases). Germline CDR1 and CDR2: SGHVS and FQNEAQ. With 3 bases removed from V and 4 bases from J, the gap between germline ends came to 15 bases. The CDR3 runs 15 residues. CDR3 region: CASSLGSGVGTEAFF. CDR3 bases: TGTGCCAGCAGCTTGGGCTCGGGGGTGGGCACTGAAGCTTTCTTT.

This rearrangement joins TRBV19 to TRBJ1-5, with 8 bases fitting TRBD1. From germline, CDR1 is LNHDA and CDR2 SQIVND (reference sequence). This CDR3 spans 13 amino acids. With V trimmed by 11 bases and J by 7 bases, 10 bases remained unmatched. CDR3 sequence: CAAQDRVGQPQHF. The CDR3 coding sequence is TGTGCCGCCCAGGACAGGGTCGGACAGCCCCAGCATTTT.

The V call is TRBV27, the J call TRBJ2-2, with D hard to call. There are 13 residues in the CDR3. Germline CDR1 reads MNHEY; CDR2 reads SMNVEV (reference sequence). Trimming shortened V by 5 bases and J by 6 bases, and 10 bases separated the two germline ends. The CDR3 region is CASSSAPPGELFF. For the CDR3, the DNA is TGTGCCAGCAGTAGTGCCCCCCCCGGGGAGCTGTTTTTT.

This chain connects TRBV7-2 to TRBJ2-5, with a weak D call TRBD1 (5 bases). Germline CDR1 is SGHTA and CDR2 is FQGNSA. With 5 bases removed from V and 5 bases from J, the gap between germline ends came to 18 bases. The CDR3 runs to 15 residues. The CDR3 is CASSLGLRVPETQYF. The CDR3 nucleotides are TGTGCCAGCAGCCTAGGTCTCAGGGTACCGGAGACCCAGTACTTC.